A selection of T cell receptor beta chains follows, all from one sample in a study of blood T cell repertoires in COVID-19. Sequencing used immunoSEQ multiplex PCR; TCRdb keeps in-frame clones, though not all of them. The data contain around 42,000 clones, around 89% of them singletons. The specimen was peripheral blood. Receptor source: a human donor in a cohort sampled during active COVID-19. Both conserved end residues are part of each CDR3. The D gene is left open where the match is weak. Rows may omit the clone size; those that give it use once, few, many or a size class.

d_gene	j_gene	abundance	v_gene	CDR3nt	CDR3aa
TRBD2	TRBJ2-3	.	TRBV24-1	TGTGCCACCAGTGATTTGCGCGGGAGAACAGATACGCAGTATTTT	CATSDLRGRTDTQYF
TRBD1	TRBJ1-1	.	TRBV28	TGTGCCAGCAGTTTATCCAGGGGGGACACTGAAGCTTTCTTT	CASSLSRGDTEAFF
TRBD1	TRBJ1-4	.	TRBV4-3	TGCGCCAGCAGCCGGGACAGAAATGAAAAACTGTTTTTT	CASSRDRNEKLFF
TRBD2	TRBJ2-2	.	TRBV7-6	TGTGCCAGCAGCCCTATTCCTAGCGGGGGGGCCACCGGGGAGCTGTTTTTT	CASSPIPSGGATGELFF
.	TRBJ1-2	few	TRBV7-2	TGTGCCAGCAGCTCCCCTGGATCAGGGTTCAATGGCTACACCTTC	CASSSPGSGFNGYTF
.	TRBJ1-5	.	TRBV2	TGTGCCAGCAGTGAGGGGAGGCAGCCAAATCAGCCCCAGCATTTT	CASSEGRQPNQPQHF
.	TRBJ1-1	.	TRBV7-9	TGTGCCAGCAGCTTAGAAATAGAAAGTGAAGCTTTCTTT	CASSLEIESEAFF
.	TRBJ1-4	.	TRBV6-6	TGTGCCAGCAGTGACAGGAGACTAAATGAAAAACTGTTTTTT	CASSDRRLNEKLFF
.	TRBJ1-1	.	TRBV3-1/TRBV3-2	TGTGCCAGCAGCCAAGGACAGGCAGCTTTCTTT	CASSQGQAAFF
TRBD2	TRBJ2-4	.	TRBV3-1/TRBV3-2	TGTGCCAGCAGCCAAGGTAGCGGGGGGCCGCGGAAAAACATTCAGTACTTC	CASSQGSGGPRKNIQYF
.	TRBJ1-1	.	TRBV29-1	TGCAGCGTTCGGCGGGTCCTAGGACCCGGCCAGGAAGCTTTCTTT	CSVRRVLGPGQEAFF
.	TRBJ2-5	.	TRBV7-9	TGTGCCAGCAGCTTAGGCAGGGGCGAAATAGGGGAGACCCAGTACTTC	CASSLGRGEIGETQYF
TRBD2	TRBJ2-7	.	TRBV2	TGTGCCAGCAGCCCTGTACTAGCGGGAAGCGAGCAGTACTTC	CASSPVLAGSEQYF
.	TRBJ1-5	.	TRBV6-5	TGTGCCAGCAGTTACGGGGGCCCCAATCAGCCCCAGCATTTT	CASSYGGPNQPQHF
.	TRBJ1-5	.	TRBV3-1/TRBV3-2	TGTGCCAGCAGCCAAGATGACACAGTCTATAGCAATCAGCCCCAGCATTTT	CASSQDDTVYSNQPQHF
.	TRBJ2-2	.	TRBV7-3	TGTGCCAGCAGCTTAAGTCTGAGCACCGGGGAGCTGTTTTTT	CASSLSLSTGELFF